The 28 T cell receptor beta chains reported below all come from one sample, sequenced in a study of cytomegalovirus exposure and HLA in healthy donors (TCRdb year 2017). Library construction relied on the immunoSEQ multiplex PCR assay. The multiplex PCR relied on a mix of 60 forward primers for TCR Vbeta segments and 13 reverse primers for TCR Jbeta segments. In TCRdb, the immuneACCESS table is reduced to in-frame sequences with V and J assigned. These tables do not hold every clone; where another copy was compared, an unresolved V gene accounts for under half, and the others remain unexplained. This sample comprises approximately 140,000 clones, roughly 80% of them detected only once. Jointly, the top ten make up 10% to 15% of the sample. Sequenced: PBMCs. Source of these receptors: a middle-aged man in good health and CMV-seropositive.

The sample holds a few counts of this clone. This chain joins TRBV11-2 and TRBJ1-2; D perhaps matches TRBD1 (6 bases). The CDR3 runs to 13 residues. Germline V lookup: CDR1 SGHAT, CDR2 FQNNGV. V lost 4 bases and J 10 bases, leaving 16 bases between the germline ends. CDR3 loop: CASSSTGYPPYTF. The DNA for the CDR3 is TGTGCCAGCAGCTCAACAGGGTATCCCCCCTACACCTTC.

Here the CDR3 reads CASSELASRTGELFF. CDR3 in DNA: TGTGCCAGCAGTGAACTAGCGTCTCGCACCGGGGAGCTGTTTTTT. The V gene is TRBV9, the J gene TRBJ2-2; 7 bases fit TRBD2. The J segment lost 4 bases and the V segment lost 5 bases, leaving 8 bases of the junction unmatched. Germline V gene lookup returns CDR1 SGDLS and CDR2 YYNGEE. The CDR3 runs to 15 residues.

The chain couples TRBV7-3 to TRBJ1-1, with TRBD1 matching over 7 bases. Germline V lookup: CDR1 SGHTA, CDR2 FQGTGA. Trimming cost V 5 bases and J 2 bases; bases outside gene matches: 8. This CDR3 spans 15 amino acids. DNA for the CDR3: TGTGCCAGCAGCCCAACAGGGGCGAGAAACACTGAAGCTTTCTTT. Translating gives CASSPTGARNTEAFF.

V is TRBV9 and J is TRBJ2-2; TRBD2 aligns across 7 bases. The J segment lost 0 bases and the V segment lost 4 bases, leaving 6 bases of the junction unmatched. Germline V CDR1 and CDR2: SGDLS, YYNGEE. The CDR3 is 16 residues long. CDR3 in amino acids: CASSPSSGANTGELFF. In DNA form, the CDR3 reads TGTGCCAGCAGCCCCTCTAGCGGCGCGAACACCGGGGAGCTGTTTTTT. The full variable domain, with the rest looked up from reference TRBV9 and TRBJ2-2, is DSGVTQTPKHLITATGQRVTLRCSPRSGDLSVYWYQQSLDQGLQFLIQYYNGEERAKGNILERFSAQQFPDLHSELNLSSLELGDSALYFCASSPSSGANTGELFFGEGSRLTVL.

This chain joins TRBV27 and TRBJ1-2; unclear D gene. CDR3 length equals 12 residues. Trimming took off 8 bases at V and 2 bases at J, with 9 bases between the two ends. Germline V CDR1 and CDR2: MNHEY, SMNVEV (reference sequence). In nucleotides, the CDR3 is TGTGCCAGCTACGGGGTCAACTATGGCTACACCTTC. It encodes CASYGVNYGYTF.

V gene TRBV28 combines with J gene TRBJ2-1, with D maybe TRBD2 (5 bases). The CDR3 runs 13 residues. The V end lost 4 bases, the J end lost 10 bases, and 14 bases lay between the germline ends. Germline V lookup: CDR1 MDHEN, CDR2 SYDVKM. CDR3 residues: CASSSTSPGEQFF. CDR3 in DNA: TGTGCCAGCAGTTCAACCTCCCCGGGGGAGCAGTTCTTC.

This sequence joins TRBV9 and TRBJ2-2; 7 bases map to TRBD1. V was clipped by 0 bases and J by 3 bases; unmatched bases: 5. CDR1 SGDLS and CDR2 YYNGEE come from the germline V gene. The CDR3 runs 16 residues. The CDR3 DNA is TGTGCCAGCAGCGTAGTGAGACAGGGACACACCGGGGAGCTGTTTTTT. It codes for CASSVVRQGHTGELFF. Combining the CDR3 with reference TRBV9 and TRBJ2-2 gives the whole variable domain DSGVTQTPKHLITATGQRVTLRCSPRSGDLSVYWYQQSLDQGLQFLIQYYNGEERAKGNILERFSAQQFPDLHSELNLSSLELGDSALYFCASSVVRQGHTGELFFGEGSRLTVL.

Details on this clone: A junction boundary mismatches the germline segment, possibly from a read error. The chain carries TRBV19 and TRBJ1-4; 8 positions match TRBD1. Germline CDR1 is LNHDA and CDR2 is SQIVND (reference sequence). The CDR3 is made up of 14 amino acids. The CDR3 region is CASSKTGAHEKLFF. The CDR3 region has the DNA TGTGCCAGCAGTAAGACAGGGGCTCATGAAAAACTGTTTTTT.

V is TRBV5-4 and J is TRBJ1-2, with D uncertain. Germline V gene lookup returns CDR1 SGHNT and CDR2 YYREEE (reference sequence). V dropped 0 bases and J dropped 6 bases, with 12 bases sitting between them. The CDR3 covers 14 residues. DNA of the CDR3: TGTGCCAGCAGCTTGGGAAGGAGGTGGGATGGCTACACCTTC. Encoded protein: CASSLGRRWDGYTF.

The chain recombines TRBV5-6 with TRBJ2-5, with 7 bases aligning to TRBD1. J lost 5 bases, V lost 3 bases, and 10 bases had no gene match. The germline V gene encodes CDR1 SGHDT and CDR2 YYEEEE. The CDR3 extends over 15 amino acids. The chain's CDR3 is CASSSQGESEETQYF. CDR3 DNA sequence: TGTGCCAGCAGCTCGCAGGGGGAGAGTGAGGAGACCCAGTACTTC.

This clone showed up just once. The genes are TRBV7-3 and TRBJ2-7, with TRBD1 as a possible D gene (6 bases). V was cut by 5 bases and J by 9 bases, with 17 bases left in between. Germline CDR1 SGHTA, CDR2 FQGTGA. The CDR3 loop spans 13 amino acids. CDR3 sequence (DNA): TGTGCCAGCAGCCCCGGACAGCTCAACAGGCAGTACTTC. This translates into CASSPGQLNRQYF.

This rearrangement joins TRBV27 to TRBJ2-5; 8 bases align to TRBD2. With V trimmed by 5 bases and J by 5 bases, 10 bases remained unmatched. This CDR3 is built from 15 residues. The germline CDR1 and CDR2 sequences are MNHEY and SMNVEV (reference sequence). Written as DNA, the CDR3 is TGTGCCAGCAGTCCTCGGGAGGGAGGGCAGGAGACCCAGTACTTC. This translates into CASSPREGGQETQYF.

V gene TRBV7-2 combines with J gene TRBJ2-7, with D hard to call. This CDR3 spans 14 amino acids. V was shortened by 4 bases and J by 0 bases, with 10 bases between the two germline ends. Per germline, CDR1 SGHTA and CDR2 FQGNSA. Here the CDR3 reads CASSSNRVSYEQYF. As DNA, the CDR3 is TGTGCCAGCAGCTCCAACCGGGTCTCCTACGAGCAGTACTTC.

This clone is a singleton in its sample. The V call is TRBV21-1, the J call TRBJ1-4; the tabulated D call, TRBD1, remains unverified against the DNA. TRBV21-1 is a documented pseudogene. The CDR3 is 17 residues long. CDR3: CASTTQGQGAGTEKLFF. The CDR3 DNA is TGTGCCAGCACCACGCAGGGACAGGGGGCCGGAACTGAAAAACTGTTTTTT.

The V and J genes are TRBV28 and TRBJ2-5; a weak D match, TRBD2 (5 bases). This CDR3 has 15 amino acids. Germline CDR1 and CDR2: MDHEN and SYDVKM. The V and J ends lost 6 bases and 2 bases respectively, with 16 bases between them. Here the CDR3 DNA reads TGTGCCAGCAGCCCAACCAGCGGCGGGCAAGAGACCCAGTACTTC. Translated: CASSPTSGGQETQYF.

V and J are TRBV5-1 and TRBJ1-2, with TRBD1 matching 9 bases. This CDR3 region has 14 residues. The V gene's germline CDR1 is SGHRS and CDR2 YFSETQ. After removal of 4 bases from V and 8 bases from J, the junction contained 9 bases not matched to a gene. The CDR3 nucleotides are TGCGCCAGCAGCGTTGCGAGGACAGGGGACGGCTACACCTTC. Its protein is CASSVARTGDGYTF.

A note on this clone: The junction does not match germline at one end; this may be a read error. This chain links TRBV27 with TRBJ2-6, with D tentatively TRBD1 (6 bases). Germline CDR1 and CDR2: MNHEY and SMNVEV (reference sequence). The CDR3 length is 16 residues. This CDR3 reads CASSSLGHAGANGLTF. CDR3 nucleotides: TGTGCCAGCAGTTCCCTGGGACACGCTGGGGCCAACGGCCTGACTTTC.

This chain links TRBV4-3 with TRBJ2-1, with TRBD1 as a possible D gene (6 bases). The V end lost 4 bases, the J end lost 0 bases, and 13 bases lay between the germline ends. Germline V gene lookup returns CDR1 LGHNA and CDR2 YSLEER. This CDR3 comprises 16 residues. The CDR3 nucleotides are TGCGCCAGCAGCCTAGGGGGAGCCAGCTCCTACAATGAGCAGTTCTTC. Protein sequence: CASSLGGASSYNEQFF.

This rearrangement joins TRBV11-2 to TRBJ2-6; 8 positions agree with TRBD1. The CDR3 has 17 amino acids. Germline values: CDR1 SGHAT, CDR2 FQNNGV. J was trimmed by 0 bases and V by 3 bases; bases with no gene match: 4. The DNA of the CDR3 is TGTGCCAGCAGCTTGGGGACAGGTACCTCTGGGGCCAACGTCCTGACTTTC. It encodes CASSLGTGTSGANVLTF.

This chain links TRBV28 with TRBJ1-2, with a possible D match to TRBD1 (6 bases). The CDR3 is made up of 12 amino acids. Trimming pared 6 bases from V and 8 bases from J, leaving 13 bases between. Per the germline V gene, CDR1 is MDHEN and CDR2 is SYDVKM. Here the CDR3 reads CASSQTGYGYTF. DNA of the CDR3: TGTGCCAGCAGCCAAACAGGGTACGGCTACACCTTC.

V usage is TRBV5-1 and J usage is TRBJ2-5; D perhaps matches TRBD1 (5 bases). The CDR3 has 13 residues. CDR1 is SGHRS and CDR2 is YFSETQ in the germline V gene. Trimming pared 4 bases from V and 4 bases from J, leaving 11 bases between. The CDR3 nucleotides are TGCGCCAGCAGCGAATCAGGGTCAGAGACCCAGTACTTC. Translating it yields CASSESGSETQYF. The variable domain in full, completed from reference TRBV5-1 and TRBJ2-5, reads KAGVTQTPRYLIKTRGQQVTLSCSPISGHRSVSWYQQTPGQGLQFLFEYFSETQRNKGNFPGRFSGRQFSNSRSEMNVSTLELGDSALYLCASSESGSETQYFGPGTRLLVL.

The sample holds a few counts of this clone. The V gene is TRBV7-9, the J gene TRBJ2-2; D call uncertain. This CDR3 is 17 amino acids long. Germline V lookup: CDR1 SEHNR, CDR2 FQNEAQ (reference sequence). The germline V and J ends were trimmed by 5 bases and 2 bases, with 18 bases remaining between them. CDR3 in DNA: TGTGCCAGCAGCCGCCCGACATCTGGTATTAACACCGGGGAGCTGTTTTTT. Amino acid sequence: CASSRPTSGINTGELFF.

The J gene is TRBJ1-4, the V gene TRBV4-2, with a possible D match to TRBD1 (5 bases). The germline V and J ends were trimmed by 1 base and 8 bases, with 14 bases remaining between them. The V gene's germline CDR1 is LGHNA and CDR2 YNFKEQ. The CDR3 has 15 residues. CDR3 sequence (DNA): TGTGCCAGCAGCCAAGGGCTAAGGGAGGGGGAAAAACTGTTTTTT. Protein: CASSQGLREGEKLFF.

The CDR3 protein is CASSLDRTGNEQFF. CDR3 sequence (DNA): TGTGCCAGCAGCTTAGATCGGACGGGAAATGAGCAGTTCTTC. The genes are TRBV11-3 and TRBJ2-1; TRBD2 might be the D (5 bases). The CDR3 consists of 14 residues. Germline loops: CDR1 SGHNT, CDR2 YENEEA. V gave up 0 bases and J gave up 7 bases, with 10 bases separating them.

A single count supports this clone. The sample has other DNA sequences that encode this CDR3 too. V and J are TRBV7-8 and TRBJ1-4, with 7 bases matching TRBD1. The CDR3 sequence is 15 residues long. V trimming: 3 bases; J trimming: 8 bases; junction bases outside the gene matches: 9. Germline CDR1 is SGHVS and CDR2 is FQNEAQ. This chain's CDR3 is CASSLGQQLSEKLFF. The CDR3 coding sequence is TGTGCCAGCAGCTTGGGACAGCAGTTGTCAGAAAAACTGTTTTTT.

The chain combines TRBV5-1 with TRBJ2-2; 10 positions agree with TRBD1. Germline lookup yields CDR1 SGHRS and CDR2 YFSETQ. The CDR3 runs 16 residues. The V segment lost 3 bases and the J segment 1 base; nucleotides outside the gene matches: 3. CDR3 nucleotide sequence: TGCGCCAGCAGCTCACGGACAGGGGGGAACACCGGGGAGCTGTTTTTT. Protein: CASSSRTGGNTGELFF.

This clone occurred a few times. The genes are TRBV29-1 and TRBJ2-2; 7 bases are shared with TRBD2. V trimming: 6 bases; J trimming: 6 bases; junction bases outside the gene matches: 13. The germline V gene encodes CDR1 SQVTM and CDR2 ANQGSEA. CDR3 length: 15 residues. The CDR3 bases are TGCAGCGTGCTTGATAGGCGGGAGAGGGCCGGGGAGCTGTTTTTT. Amino acids: CSVLDRRERAGELFF.

The chain joins TRBV7-9 to TRBJ2-7; D call uncertain. The V gene's germline CDR1 is SEHNR and CDR2 FQNEAQ (reference sequence). V gave up 0 bases and J gave up 5 bases, with 11 bases separating them. The CDR3 has 14 amino acids. The CDR3 protein is CASSLAAESHEQYF. DNA of the CDR3: TGTGCCAGCAGCTTAGCGGCGGAATCCCACGAGCAGTACTTC.